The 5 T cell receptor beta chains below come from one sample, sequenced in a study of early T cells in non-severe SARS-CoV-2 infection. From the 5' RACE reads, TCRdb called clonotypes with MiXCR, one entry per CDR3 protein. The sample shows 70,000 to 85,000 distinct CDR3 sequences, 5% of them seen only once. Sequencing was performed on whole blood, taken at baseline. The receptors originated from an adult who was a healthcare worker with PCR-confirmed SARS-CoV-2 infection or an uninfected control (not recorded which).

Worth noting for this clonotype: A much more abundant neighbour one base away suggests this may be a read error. The CDR3 loop is CANSPTGRAGVNEQFF. The CDR3 coding sequence is TGTGCCAACAGCCCCACAGGAAGGGCGGGAGTCAATGAGCAGTTCTTC. This chain connects TRBV7-9 to TRBJ2-1; TRBD2 agrees at 7 bases. Germline V lookup: CDR1 SEHNR, CDR2 FQNEAQ (reference sequence). This CDR3 spans 16 amino acids. The full variable domain, its missing parts supplied by reference TRBV7-9 and TRBJ2-1, is DTGVSQNPRHKITKRGQNVTFRCDPISEHNRLYWYRQTLGQGPEFLTYFQNEAQLEKSRLLSDRFSAERPKGSFSTLEIQRTEQGDSAMYLCANSPTGRAGVNEQFFGPGTRLTVL.

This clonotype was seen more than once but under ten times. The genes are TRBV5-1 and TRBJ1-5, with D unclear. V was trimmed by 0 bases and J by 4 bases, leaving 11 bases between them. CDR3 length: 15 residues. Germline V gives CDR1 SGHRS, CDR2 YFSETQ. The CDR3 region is CASSLVGDLNQPQHF. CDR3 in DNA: TGCGCCAGCAGCTTGGTTGGGGATTTGAATCAGCCCCAGCATTTT.

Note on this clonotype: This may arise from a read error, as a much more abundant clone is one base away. The CDR3 nucleotides are TGTGCCAGCAATCCGGGACAAGAGACCCAGTACTTC. Translation gives CASNPGQETQYF. The V call is TRBV6-5, the J call TRBJ2-5, with D tentatively TRBD2 (5 bases). The V end lost 7 bases, the J end lost 2 bases, and 8 bases lay between the germline ends. The CDR3 has 12 amino acids. Germline V gives CDR1 MNHEY, CDR2 SVGAGI.

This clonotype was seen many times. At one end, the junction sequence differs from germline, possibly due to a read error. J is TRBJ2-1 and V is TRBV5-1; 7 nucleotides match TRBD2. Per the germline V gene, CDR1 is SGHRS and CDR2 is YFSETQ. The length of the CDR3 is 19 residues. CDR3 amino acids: CASRLGSSGSSSSYNEQFF. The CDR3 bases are TGCGCCAGCAGATTGGGGTCTAGCGGATCAAGCAGCTCCTACAATGAGCAGTTCTTC.

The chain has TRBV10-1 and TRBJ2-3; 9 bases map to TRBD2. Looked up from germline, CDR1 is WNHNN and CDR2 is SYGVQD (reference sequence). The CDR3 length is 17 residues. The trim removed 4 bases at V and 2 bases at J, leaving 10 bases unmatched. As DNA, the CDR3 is TGCGCCAGCAGTGGATATGTAGCGGGAGTTAACACAGATACGCAGTATTTT. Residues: CASSGYVAGVNTDTQYF.